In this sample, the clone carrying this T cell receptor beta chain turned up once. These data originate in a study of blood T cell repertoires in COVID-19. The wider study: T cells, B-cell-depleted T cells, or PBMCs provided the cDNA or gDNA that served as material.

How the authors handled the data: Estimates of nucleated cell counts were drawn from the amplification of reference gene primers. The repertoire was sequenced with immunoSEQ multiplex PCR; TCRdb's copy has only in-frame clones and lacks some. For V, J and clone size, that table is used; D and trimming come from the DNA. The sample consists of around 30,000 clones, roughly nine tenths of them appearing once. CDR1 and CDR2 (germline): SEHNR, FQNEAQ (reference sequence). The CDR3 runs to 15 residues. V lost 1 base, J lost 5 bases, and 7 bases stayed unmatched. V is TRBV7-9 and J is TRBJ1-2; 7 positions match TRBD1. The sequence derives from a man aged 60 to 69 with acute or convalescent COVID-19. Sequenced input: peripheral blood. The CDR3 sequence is CASSLELTGEYGYTF. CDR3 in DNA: TGTGCCAGCAGCTTAGAGTTAACAGGGGAGTATGGCTACACCTTC.